This is a list of T cell receptor beta chains from one sample in a study of blood T cell repertoires in COVID-19. The data were produced by immunoSEQ multiplex PCR, yet TCRdb's version contains in-frame clones alone and is incomplete. The sample contains some 97,000 clones, 80% to 95% of which appear only once. Sequenced sample: peripheral blood. Receptor source: a man aged 70 or older with acute or convalescent COVID-19. CDR3s include the opening cysteine and the closing phenylalanine or tryptophan. Each record gives: D gene, J gene, clone size, V gene, CDR3 DNA, CDR3 protein. A D gene is named only where the DNA matches it firmly. Size values are once, few and many counts, or a class for expanded clones, and some rows have none.

>TRBD1|TRBJ2-1|.|TRBV30
TGTGCCTGGGGGACAGGTATTAATGAGCAGTTCTTC
CAWGTGINEQFF
>TRBD1|TRBJ1-2|once|TRBV5-1
TGCGCCAGCAGCTTGTGGGGACAGGGACAAGGCTACACCTTC
CASSLWGQGQGYTF
>TRBD2|TRBJ2-7|.|TRBV7-3
TGTGCCAGCAGCTCCCTAGCGGGAGGGGGGTACGAGCAGTACTTC
CASSSLAGGGYEQYF
>TRBD2|TRBJ2-3|.|TRBV7-9
TGTGCCAGCAGCTTATATTATAGCGGGAGGGATCTAGATACGCAGTATTTT
CASSLYYSGRDLDTQYF
>TRBD1|TRBJ2-1|once|TRBV5-1
TGCGCCAGCAGCCCGGACAGGGGGCGCGGCAATGAGCAGTTCTTC
CASSPDRGRGNEQFF
>.|TRBJ1-2|once|TRBV3-1/TRBV3-2
TGTGCCAGCAGCCTACAGGTGGGGGCTTCCTATGGCTACACCTTC
CASSLQVGASYGYTF
>TRBD1|TRBJ2-5|once|TRBV18
TGTGCCAGCTCACCGGGGACAGGGGGCCGAGAGACCCAGTACTTC
CASSPGTGGRETQYF
>.|TRBJ1-5|.|TRBV19
TGTGCCAGTAGTCCGCCGTACCTCCAGGTTCCGCCCCAGCATTTT
CASSPPYLQVPPQHF
>TRBD1|TRBJ1-5|.|TRBV30
TGTGCCTGGAGTATGGGACAGGGCCGGCAGCCCCAGCATTTT
CAWSMGQGRQPQHF
>TRBD1|TRBJ2-1|.|TRBV15
TGTGCCACCAGCAGATCGGGACAGGGACACAATGAGCAGTTCTTC
CATSRSGQGHNEQFF